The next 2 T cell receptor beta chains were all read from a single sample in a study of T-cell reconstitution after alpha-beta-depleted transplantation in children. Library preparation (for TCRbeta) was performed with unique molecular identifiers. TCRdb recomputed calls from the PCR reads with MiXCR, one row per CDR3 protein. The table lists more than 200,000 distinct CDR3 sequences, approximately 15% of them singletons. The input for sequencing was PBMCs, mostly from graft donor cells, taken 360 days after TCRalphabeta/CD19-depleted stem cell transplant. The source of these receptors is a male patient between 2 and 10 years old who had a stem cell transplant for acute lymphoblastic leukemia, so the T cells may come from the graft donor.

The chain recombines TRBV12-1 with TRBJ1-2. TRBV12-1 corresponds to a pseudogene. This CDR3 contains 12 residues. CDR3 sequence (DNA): TGTGCCAGCAGCCCTATGGTCTATGGCTACACCTTC. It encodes CASSPMVYGYTF.

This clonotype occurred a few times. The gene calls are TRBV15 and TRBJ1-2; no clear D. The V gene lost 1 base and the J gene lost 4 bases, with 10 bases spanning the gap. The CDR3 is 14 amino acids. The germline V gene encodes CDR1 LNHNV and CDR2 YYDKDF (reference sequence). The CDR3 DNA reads TGTGCCACCAGCAGAGGCGGCAGCTCCTATGGCTACACCTTC. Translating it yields CATSRGGSSYGYTF.